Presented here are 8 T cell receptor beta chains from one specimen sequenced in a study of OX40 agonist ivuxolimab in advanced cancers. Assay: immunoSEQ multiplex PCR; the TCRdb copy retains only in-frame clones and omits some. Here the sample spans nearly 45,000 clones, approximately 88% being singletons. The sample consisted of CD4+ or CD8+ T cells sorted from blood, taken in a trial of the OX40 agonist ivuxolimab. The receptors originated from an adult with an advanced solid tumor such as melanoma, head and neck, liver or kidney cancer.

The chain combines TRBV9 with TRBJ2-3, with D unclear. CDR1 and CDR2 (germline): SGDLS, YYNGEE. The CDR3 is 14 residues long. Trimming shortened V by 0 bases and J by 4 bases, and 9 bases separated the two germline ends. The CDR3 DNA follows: TGTGCCAGCAGCGTAGGGGGTAGCCCAGATACGCAGTATTTT. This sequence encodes CASSVGGSPDTQYF.

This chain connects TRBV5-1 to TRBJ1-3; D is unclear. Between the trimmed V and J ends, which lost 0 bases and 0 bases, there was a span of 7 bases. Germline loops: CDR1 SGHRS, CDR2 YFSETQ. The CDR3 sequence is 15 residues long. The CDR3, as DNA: TGCGCCAGCAGCTTGGACTTTTCCTCTGGAAACACCATATATTTT. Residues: CASSLDFSSGNTIYF.

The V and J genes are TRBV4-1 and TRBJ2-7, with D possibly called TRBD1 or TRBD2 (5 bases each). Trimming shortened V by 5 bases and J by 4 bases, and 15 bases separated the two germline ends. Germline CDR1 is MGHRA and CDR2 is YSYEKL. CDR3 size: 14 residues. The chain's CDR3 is CASSVRDGTYEQYF. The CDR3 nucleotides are TGCGCCAGCAGCGTTCGGGACGGGACGTACGAGCAGTACTTC.

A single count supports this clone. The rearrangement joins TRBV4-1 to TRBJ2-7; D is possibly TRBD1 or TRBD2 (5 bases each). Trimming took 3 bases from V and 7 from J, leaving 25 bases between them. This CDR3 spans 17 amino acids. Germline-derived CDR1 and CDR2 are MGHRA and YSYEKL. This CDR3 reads CASSQTPAPGPAREQYF. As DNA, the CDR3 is TGCGCCAGCAGCCAGACCCCTGCTCCGGGGCCGGCTAGGGAGCAGTACTTC.

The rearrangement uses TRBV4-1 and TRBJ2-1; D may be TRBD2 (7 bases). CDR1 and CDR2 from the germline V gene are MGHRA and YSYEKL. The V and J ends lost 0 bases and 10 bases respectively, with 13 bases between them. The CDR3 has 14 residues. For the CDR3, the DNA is TGCGCCAGCAGCCAAGATCGGGGGGCGGACGAGCAGTTCTTC. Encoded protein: CASSQDRGADEQFF.

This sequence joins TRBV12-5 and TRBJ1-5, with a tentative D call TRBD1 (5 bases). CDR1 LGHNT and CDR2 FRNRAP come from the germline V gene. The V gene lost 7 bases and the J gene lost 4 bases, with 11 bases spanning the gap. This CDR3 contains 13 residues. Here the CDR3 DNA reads TGTGCTAGTGCCTGGGACTATAATCAGCCCCAGCATTTT. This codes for CASAWDYNQPQHF.

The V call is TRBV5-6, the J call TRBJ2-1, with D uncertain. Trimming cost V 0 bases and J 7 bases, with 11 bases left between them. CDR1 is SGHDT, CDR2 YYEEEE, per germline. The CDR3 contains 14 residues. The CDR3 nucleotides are TGTGCCAGCAGCTTGGGGGGAAGGGTGAATGAGCAGTTCTTC. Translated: CASSLGGRVNEQFF.

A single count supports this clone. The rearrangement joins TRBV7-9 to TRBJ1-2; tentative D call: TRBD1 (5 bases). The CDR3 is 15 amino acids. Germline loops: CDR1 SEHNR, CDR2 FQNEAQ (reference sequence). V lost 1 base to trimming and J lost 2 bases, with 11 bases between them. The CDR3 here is CASSLDGGANYGYTF. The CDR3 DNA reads TGTGCCAGCAGCTTAGATGGAGGGGCCAACTATGGCTACACCTTC.